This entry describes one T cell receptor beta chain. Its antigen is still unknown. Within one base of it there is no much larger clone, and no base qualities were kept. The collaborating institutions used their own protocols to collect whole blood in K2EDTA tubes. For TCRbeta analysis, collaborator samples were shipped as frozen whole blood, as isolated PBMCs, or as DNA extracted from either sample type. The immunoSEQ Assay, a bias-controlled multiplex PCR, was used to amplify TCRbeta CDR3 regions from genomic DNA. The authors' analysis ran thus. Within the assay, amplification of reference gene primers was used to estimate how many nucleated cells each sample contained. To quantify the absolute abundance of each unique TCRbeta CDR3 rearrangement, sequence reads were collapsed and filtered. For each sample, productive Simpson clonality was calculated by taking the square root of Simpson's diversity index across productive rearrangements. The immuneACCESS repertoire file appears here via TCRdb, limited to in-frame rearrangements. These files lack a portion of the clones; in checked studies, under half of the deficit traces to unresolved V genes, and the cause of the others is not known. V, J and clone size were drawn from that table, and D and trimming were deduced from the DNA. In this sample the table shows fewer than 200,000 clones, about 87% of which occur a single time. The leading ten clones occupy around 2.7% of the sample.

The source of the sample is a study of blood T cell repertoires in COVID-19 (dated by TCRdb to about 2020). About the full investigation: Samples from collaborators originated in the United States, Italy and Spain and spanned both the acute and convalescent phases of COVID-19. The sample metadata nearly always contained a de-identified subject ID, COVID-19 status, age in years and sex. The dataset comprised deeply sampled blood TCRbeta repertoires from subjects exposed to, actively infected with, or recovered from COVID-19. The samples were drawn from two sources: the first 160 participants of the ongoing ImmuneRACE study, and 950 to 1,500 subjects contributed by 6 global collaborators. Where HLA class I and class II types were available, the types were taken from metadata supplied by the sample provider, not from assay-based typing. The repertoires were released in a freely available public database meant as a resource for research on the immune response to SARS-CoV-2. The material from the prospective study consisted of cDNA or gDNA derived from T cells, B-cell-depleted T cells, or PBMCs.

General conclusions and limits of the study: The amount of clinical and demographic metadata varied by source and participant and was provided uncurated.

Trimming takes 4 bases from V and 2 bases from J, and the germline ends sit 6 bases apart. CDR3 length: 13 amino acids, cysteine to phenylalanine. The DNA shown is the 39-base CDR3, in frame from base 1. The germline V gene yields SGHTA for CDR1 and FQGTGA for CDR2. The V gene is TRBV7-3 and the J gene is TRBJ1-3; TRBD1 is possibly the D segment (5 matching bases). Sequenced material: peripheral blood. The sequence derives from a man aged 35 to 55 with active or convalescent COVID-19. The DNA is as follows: TGTGCCAGCAGCTCGACAGCTGGAAACACCATATATTTT. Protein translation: CASSSTAGNTIYF.